This T cell receptor beta chain was identified during a study of T-cell memory formation after mild COVID-19. Study results and caveats: The study detected some responding clones in pre-infection memory, suggesting cross-reactive memory joined.

Germline CDR1 SGHRS, CDR2 YFSETQ. The CDR3 length is 14 residues. V was cut by 4 bases and J by 3 bases, with 13 bases left in between. In its sample, this clonotype was seen once. As yet, its antigen is unknown. Employing constant-segment primers, 5'RACE generated TCR alpha and TCR beta cDNA libraries bearing sample barcodes and UMIs. TCRdb redid the calling of the 5' RACE reads with MiXCR, one entry per CDR3 protein. The table lists about 310,000 distinct CDR3 sequences, less than 20% of them singletons. The TCR originated in a young man who had mild COVID-19 (a few samples of this study predate the infection). Cell type and time point are not known. This sequence joins TRBV5-1 and TRBJ2-5, with D uncertain. What was sequenced was PBMCs or a T cell subset sorted from them (not recorded which). The chain's CDR3 is CASSRSLREETQYF. CDR3 in DNA: TGCGCCAGCAGCCGCAGCCTAAGGGAAGAGACCCAGTACTTC.